The 3 T cell receptor beta chains in this list originate from one sample, sequenced in a study of Ad26.COV2.S vaccination and SARS-CoV-2 variants. Documented treatment: about 20 received Ad26.COV2.S at low or high dose, single or two shots; several received placebo; per-sample allocation not given. Samples were taken on day 63 after the first vaccine or placebo injection. Some clones are missing from TCRdb's copy, which holds only in-frame ones; the method was immunoSEQ multiplex PCR. The repertoire holds about 680,000 clones, with around 92% as singletons. Sequences were derived from peripheral blood, sampled in a trial of Ad26.COV2.S vaccine versus placebo. Source of these receptors: a person between 18 and 65 years old who received the Ad26.COV2.S COVID-19 vaccine or a placebo.

The chain combines TRBV13 with TRBJ1-2; the D is unclear. This CDR3 contains 14 residues. CDR1 and CDR2 (germline): PRHDT, FYEKMQ (reference sequence). The V end was cut by 0 bases, the J end by 2 bases, with 7 bases between. The CDR3 protein is CASSLGHSNYGYTF. DNA of the CDR3: TGTGCCAGCAGCTTAGGCCACTCGAACTATGGCTACACCTTC. The whole variable domain, remainder taken from reference TRBV13 and TRBJ1-2, is AAGVIQSPRHLIKEKRETATLKCYPIPRHDTVYWYQQGPGQDPQFLISFYEKMQSDKGSIPDRFSAQQFSDYHSELNMSSLELGDSALYFCASSLGHSNYGYTFGSGTRLTVV.

As concerns this clone: Other DNA sequences in this sample translate to the same CDR3. The chain couples TRBV9 to TRBJ2-5; the D is unclear. The germline V and J ends were trimmed by 0 bases and 2 bases, with 5 bases remaining between them. The CDR3 totals 13 residues. Germline V gene sequence: CDR1 SGDLS, CDR2 YYNGEE. The CDR3, as DNA: TGTGCCAGCAGCGTAGCGGTTCAAGAGACCCAGTACTTC. This gives the protein CASSVAVQETQYF. Full variable domain (outside the CDR3, taken from reference TRBV9 and TRBJ2-5): DSGVTQTPKHLITATGQRVTLRCSPRSGDLSVYWYQQSLDQGLQFLIQYYNGEERAKGNILERFSAQQFPDLHSELNLSSLELGDSALYFCASSVAVQETQYFGPGTRLLVL.

The chain has TRBV6-6 and TRBJ1-5, with 9 bases lining up with TRBD1. The CDR3 is made up of 14 amino acids. CDR1 MNHNY and CDR2 SVGAGI come from the germline V gene (reference sequence). The junction had 8 bases not matched to a gene; V was cut back by 7 bases and J by 7 bases. CDR3 loop: CASTTGDRAQPQHF. CDR3 nucleotides: TGTGCCAGCACTACAGGGGACAGGGCCCAGCCCCAGCATTTT.